The 19 T cell receptor beta chains in this list originate from one sample, sequenced in a study of blood T cells in healthy people across ages (dated by TCRdb to between 2014 and 2017). Library generation was performed with 5' RACE. TCRdb records Illumina HiSeq 2500 as the sequencer. A second PCR of roughly 6 to 11 cycles was run with a J-beta primer mix and a sample-barcoded 5' primer. TCRdb applied fastp at Q25 and MiXCR to the public reads, then kept only in-frame beta chains. Merged by CDR3 protein, the rows form single entries marked with the most common genes and DNA. For this sample there are 1.5 million to 2 million distinct CDR3 sequences; roughly 50% appear just once. The ten largest clones capture roughly 2% of the sample. The source material was blood. These receptors all stem from a woman aged 40-49 years in good health.

This clonotype was found a few times. The chain uses TRBV4-3 and TRBJ2-4; tentatively, D is TRBD2 (7 bases). Per germline, CDR1 LGHNA and CDR2 YSLEER. The CDR3 runs 15 residues. Deletions cut 2 bases from V and 12 bases from J, with 20 bases between. CDR3 nucleotides: TGCGCCAGCAGCCAAACGGGGGGCCAAGGACGCCCTCAGTACTTC. It encodes CASSQTGGQGRPQYF.

The chain joins TRBV4-2 to TRBJ2-5; 9 bases match TRBD2. The CDR3 sequence is 20 residues long. CDR1 LGHNA and CDR2 YNFKEQ come from the germline V gene. V shed 2 bases and J 4 bases; nucleotides not matched to a gene: 20. CDR3 DNA: TGTGCCAGCAGCCAAAGGTTTGCTAGCGGGACACTCAATTTAGGAGAGACCCAGTACTTC. Residues: CASSQRFASGTLNLGETQYF.

The CDR3 nucleotides are TGCAGTGCCCTAGGGGGAGGGCTACATAATTCACCCCTCCACTTT. Protein: CSALGGGLHNSPLHF. The genes are TRBV20-1 and TRBJ1-6; TRBD1 is a possible D gene (6 bases). V lost 6 bases and J lost 5, with 17 bases in between. Looked up from germline, CDR1 is DFQATT and CDR2 is SNEGSKA (reference sequence). The CDR3 contains 15 residues.

This clonotype was detected only a few times. The rearrangement links TRBV6-2 or TRBV6-3 to TRBJ2-1, with D possibly matching TRBD1 (6 bases). This CDR3 has 15 amino acids. The V end was cut by 2 bases, the J end by 0 bases, with 8 bases between. Germline values: CDR1 MNHEY, CDR2 SVGEGT. CDR3 loop: CASSYRDNSYNEQFF. The DNA for the CDR3 is TGTGCCAGCAGTTACCGGGACAACTCCTACAATGAGCAGTTCTTC.

Only a few counts were recorded for this clonotype. CDR3 coding DNA: TGTGCCGGCTTATCAGGGAGCCAAGAGACCCAGTACTTC. This sequence encodes CAGLSGSQETQYF. This rearrangement joins TRBV2 to TRBJ2-5; either TRBD1 or TRBD2 may fit D (5 bases each). This CDR3 comprises 13 residues. V gave up 11 bases and J gave up 1 base, with 14 bases separating them. Germline lookup yields CDR1 SNHLY and CDR2 FYNNEI.

The rearrangement uses TRBV6-5 and TRBJ1-2; TRBD1 agrees at 7 bases. Per the germline V gene, CDR1 is MNHEY and CDR2 is SVGAGI. This CDR3 contains 13 residues. With V trimmed by 2 bases and J by 7 bases, 4 bases remained unmatched. The CDR3 coding sequence is TGTGCCAGCAGTTACAGAGGGGGCCGTGGCTACACCTTC. It codes for CASSYRGGRGYTF.

This CDR3 is CASSVYRPGHEQFF. In nucleotides, the CDR3 is TGCGCCAGCAGCGTGTATCGACCAGGGCATGAGCAGTTCTTC. The rearrangement joins TRBV5-1 to TRBJ2-1; possibly TRBD1 for D (5 bases). The CDR3 totals 14 residues. Trimming left V 4 bases short and J 8 bases short, with 16 bases between. Per the germline V gene, CDR1 is SGHRS and CDR2 is YFSETQ.

This chain joins TRBV20-1 and TRBJ2-7; TRBD2 aligns across 11 bases. Germline lookup yields CDR1 DFQATT and CDR2 SNEGSKA (reference sequence). V was clipped by 6 bases and J by 2 bases; unmatched bases: 9. The CDR3 covers 15 residues. CDR3 sequence reads: CSAIKGTSGTYEQYF. CDR3 nucleotides: TGCAGTGCAATCAAGGGGACTAGCGGAACCTACGAGCAGTACTTC.

The genes are TRBV20-1 and TRBJ2-5; maybe TRBD1 (6 bases). CDR1 DFQATT and CDR2 SNEGSKA come from the germline V gene (reference sequence). Trimming took off 8 bases at V and 4 bases at J, with 23 bases between the two ends. The CDR3 sequence is 15 residues long. The CDR3 sequence is CSLQNREKPGETQYF. CDR3 DNA sequence: TGCAGTTTACAGAACAGGGAAAAACCCGGAGAGACCCAGTACTTC.

The V call is TRBV7-8, the J call TRBJ1-1; D remains ambiguous. Trimming took off 5 bases at V and 3 bases at J, with 10 bases between the two ends. Germline V gives CDR1 SGHVS, CDR2 FQNEAQ. The CDR3 is made up of 13 amino acids. CDR3 loop: CASSRRSDTEAFF. CDR3 coding DNA: TGTGCCAGCAGCCGGCGATCGGACACTGAAGCTTTCTTT.

This sequence joins TRBV4-3 and TRBJ2-1; 8 bases are a match to TRBD2. The DNA matches TRBJ2-7 better at its end, which makes the J call doubtful. Germline V gene sequence: CDR1 LGHNA, CDR2 YSLEER. The CDR3 is 16 residues long. This CDR3 is CASTSDSGDLYNEQYF. The CDR3 DNA reads as TGCGCCAGCACCTCAGATAGCGGGGACCTCTACAATGAGCAGTACTTC.

The J gene is TRBJ2-7, the V gene TRBV28; no definite D call. The V end was cut by 8 bases, the J end by 0 bases, with 11 bases between. Germline assignment: CDR1 MDHEN and CDR2 SYDVKM. CDR3 size: 13 residues. The CDR3 sequence is CASRPQYSYEQYF. CDR3 DNA: TGTGCCAGCCGCCCTCAGTACTCCTACGAGCAGTACTTC.

For the CDR3, the DNA is TGTGCCAGCACACCGAGCGGACTCTCCTACGAGCAGTACTTC. Its translation is CASTPSGLSYEQYF. The chain combines TRBV7-2 with TRBJ2-7; possible D gene TRBD2, 5 bases. V was shortened by 7 bases and J by 0 bases, with 13 bases between the two germline ends. Germline V lookup: CDR1 SGHTA, CDR2 FQGNSA. The CDR3 consists of 14 residues.

This clonotype has only a few counts. The rearrangement joins TRBV5-6 to TRBJ2-7, with D uncertain. Germline assignment: CDR1 SGHDT and CDR2 YYEEEE. Between the trimmed V and J ends, which lost 1 base and 5 bases, there was a span of 13 bases. This CDR3 contains 14 residues. The CDR3: CASSLTSEADEQYF. CDR3 DNA: TGTGCCAGCAGCTTGACCTCTGAGGCTGACGAGCAGTACTTC.

This clonotype showed up just a few times. V and J are TRBV5-6 and TRBJ1-2; TRBD1 might be the D (6 bases). The V end lost 4 bases, the J end lost 12 bases, and 16 bases lay between the germline ends. The CDR3 is 12 residues long. Germline V gene lookup returns CDR1 SGHDT and CDR2 YYEEEE. The CDR3 bases are TGTGCCAGCAGCCCGACCGGACAGCTCCACACCTTC. Amino acid sequence: CASSPTGQLHTF.

The chain employs TRBV7-9 and TRBJ1-5, with a tentative D call TRBD1 (6 bases). Trimming cost V 1 base and J 7 bases, with 17 bases left between them. This CDR3 is 16 amino acids long. Germline CDR1 and CDR2: SEHNR and FQNEAQ (reference sequence). The DNA of the CDR3 is TGTGCCAGCAGCTTAGAGGATCCAGGGGTTGGACAGCCCCAGCATTTT. Residues: CASSLEDPGVGQPQHF. The full variable domain, rest sourced from reference TRBV7-9 and TRBJ1-5, is DTGVSQNPRHKITKRGQNVTFRCDPISEHNRLYWYRQTLGQGPEFLTYFQNEAQLEKSRLLSDRFSAERPKGSFSTLEIQRTEQGDSAMYLCASSLEDPGVGQPQHFGDGTRLSIL.

V gene TRBV7-2 combines with J gene TRBJ2-4; 8 bases map to TRBD1. The J call is uncertain, as TRBJ2-7 better fits the DNA end. The CDR3 spans 13 residues. Germline V gene lookup returns CDR1 SGHTA and CDR2 FQGNSA. DNA of the CDR3: TGTGCCAGCAGCCTCCAAACAGGGGGCGAGCAGTACTTC. Amino acids: CASSLQTGGEQYF.

This clonotype was observed a few times. The chain carries TRBV28 and TRBJ2-3, with a weak D call TRBD2 (5 bases). The CDR3 is 11 residues long. With 4 bases removed from V and 10 bases from J, the gap between germline ends came to 9 bases. Germline CDR1 and CDR2: MDHEN and SYDVKM. CDR3 coding DNA: TGTGCCAGCAGTTCCCGGGGTGCGCAGTATTTT. This sequence encodes CASSSRGAQYF.

This chain links TRBV13 with TRBJ2-4, with D perhaps assigned TRBD1 or TRBD2 (5 bases each). The CDR3 is 17 residues long. Germline V gene sequence: CDR1 PRHDT, CDR2 FYEKMQ (reference sequence). Trimming pared 0 bases from V and 0 bases from J, leaving 12 bases between. The CDR3 spells CASSLGLRGLAKNIQYF. Here the CDR3 DNA reads TGTGCCAGCAGCTTAGGGCTACGGGGCCTAGCCAAAAACATTCAGTACTTC.